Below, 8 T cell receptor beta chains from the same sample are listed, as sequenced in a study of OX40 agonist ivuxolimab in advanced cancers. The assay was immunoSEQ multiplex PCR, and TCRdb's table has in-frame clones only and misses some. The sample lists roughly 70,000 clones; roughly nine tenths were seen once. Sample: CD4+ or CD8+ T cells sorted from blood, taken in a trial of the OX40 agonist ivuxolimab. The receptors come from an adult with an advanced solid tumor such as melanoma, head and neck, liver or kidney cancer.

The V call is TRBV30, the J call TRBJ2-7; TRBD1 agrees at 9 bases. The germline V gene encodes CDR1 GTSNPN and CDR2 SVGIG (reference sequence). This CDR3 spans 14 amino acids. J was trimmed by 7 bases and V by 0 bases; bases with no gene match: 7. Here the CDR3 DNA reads TGTGCCTGGAGTGTTAGGGACAGGGCTCGGGAGCAGTACTTC. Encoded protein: CAWSVRDRAREQYF. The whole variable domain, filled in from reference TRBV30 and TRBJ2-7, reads SQTIHQWPATLVQPVGSPLSLECTVEGTSNPNLYWYRQAAGRGLQLLFYSVGIGQISSEVPQNLSASRPQDRQFILSSKKLLLSDSGFYLCAWSVRDRAREQYFGPGTRLTVT.

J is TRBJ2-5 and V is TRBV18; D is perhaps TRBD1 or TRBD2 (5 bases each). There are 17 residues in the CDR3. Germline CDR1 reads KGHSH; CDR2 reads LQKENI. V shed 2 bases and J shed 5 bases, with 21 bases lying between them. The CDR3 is CASSPIRGQRRSETQYF. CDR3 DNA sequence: TGTGCCAGCTCACCAATAAGGGGCCAAAGGAGGTCGGAGACCCAGTACTTC.

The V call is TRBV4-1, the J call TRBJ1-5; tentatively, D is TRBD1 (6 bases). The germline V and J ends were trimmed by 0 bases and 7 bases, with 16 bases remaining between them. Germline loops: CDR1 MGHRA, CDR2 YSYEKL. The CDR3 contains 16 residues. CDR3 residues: CASSQEGVGGRQPQHF. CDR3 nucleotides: TGCGCCAGCAGCCAAGAAGGGGTCGGGGGCCGACAGCCCCAGCATTTT.

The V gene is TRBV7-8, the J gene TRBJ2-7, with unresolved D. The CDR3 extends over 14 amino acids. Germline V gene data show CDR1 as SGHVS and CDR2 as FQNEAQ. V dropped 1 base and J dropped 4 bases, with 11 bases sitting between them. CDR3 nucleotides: TGTGCCAGCAGCTTAGTGCACTCGGCGTACGAGCAGTACTTC. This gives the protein CASSLVHSAYEQYF.

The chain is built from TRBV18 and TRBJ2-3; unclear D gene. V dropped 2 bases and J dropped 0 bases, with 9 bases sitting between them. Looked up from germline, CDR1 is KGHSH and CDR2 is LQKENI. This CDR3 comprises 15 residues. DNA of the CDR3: TGTGCCAGCTCACCATACGAACCGAGCACAGATACGCAGTATTTT. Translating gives CASSPYEPSTDTQYF.

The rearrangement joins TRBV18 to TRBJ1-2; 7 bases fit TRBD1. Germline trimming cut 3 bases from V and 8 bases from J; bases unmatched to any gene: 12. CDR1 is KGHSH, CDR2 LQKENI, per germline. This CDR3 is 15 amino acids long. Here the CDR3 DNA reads TGTGCCAGCTCACCCTCCCCAGGAGGGGGCGAGGGCTACACCTTC. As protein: CASSPSPGGGEGYTF. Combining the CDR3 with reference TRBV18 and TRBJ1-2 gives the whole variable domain NAGVMQNPRHLVRRRGQEARLRCSPMKGHSHVYWYRQLPEEGLKFMVYLQKENIIDESGMPKERFSAEFPKEGPSILRIQQVVRGDSAAYFCASSPSPGGGEGYTFGSGTRLTVV.

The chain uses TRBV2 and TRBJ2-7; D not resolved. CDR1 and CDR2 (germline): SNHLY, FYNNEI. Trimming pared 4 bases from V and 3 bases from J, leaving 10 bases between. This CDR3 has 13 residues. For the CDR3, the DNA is TGTGCCAGCAGTGCTCGCGGAAACTACGAGCAGTACTTC. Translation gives CASSARGNYEQYF.

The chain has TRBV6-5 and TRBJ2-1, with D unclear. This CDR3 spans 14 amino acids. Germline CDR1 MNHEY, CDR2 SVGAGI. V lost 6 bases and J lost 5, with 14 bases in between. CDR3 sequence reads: CASSPMTLDNEQFF. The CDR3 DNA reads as TGTGCCAGCAGCCCCATGACACTCGACAATGAGCAGTTCTTC.